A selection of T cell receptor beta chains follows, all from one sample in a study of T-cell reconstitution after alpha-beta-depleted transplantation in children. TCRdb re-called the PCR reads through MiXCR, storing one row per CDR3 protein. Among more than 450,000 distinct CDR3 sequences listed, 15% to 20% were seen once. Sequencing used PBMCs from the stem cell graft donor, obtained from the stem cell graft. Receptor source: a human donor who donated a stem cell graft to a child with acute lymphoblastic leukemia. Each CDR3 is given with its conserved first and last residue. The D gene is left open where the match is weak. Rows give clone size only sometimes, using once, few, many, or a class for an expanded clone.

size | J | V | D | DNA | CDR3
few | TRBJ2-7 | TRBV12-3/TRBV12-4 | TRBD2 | TGTGCCAGCAGTTTAACAAAGTGGACTAGCGGCTACGAGCAGTACTTC | CASSLTKWTSGYEQYF
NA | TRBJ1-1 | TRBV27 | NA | TGTGCCAGCAGTTTAAAAGCGGACAGAGGTCGTGTTCGGGAAGCTTTCTTT | CASSLKADRGRVREAFF
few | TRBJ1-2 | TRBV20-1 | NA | TGCAGTGCTAGAGAGGGACACACCGATCGGGGTTTTGGCTACACCTTC | CSAREGHTDRGFGYTF
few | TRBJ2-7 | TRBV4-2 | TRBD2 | TGTGCCAGCAGCCAAGGGATCCTAGCGGGCGAGCAGTACTTC | CASSQGILAGEQYF
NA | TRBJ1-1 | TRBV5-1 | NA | TGCGCCAGCAGCTTGGTAAACAGAAGGTTCAAAGCTTTCTTT | CASSLVNRRFKAFF
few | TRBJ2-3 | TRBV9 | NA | TGTGCCAGCAGCCGAGAGGTATCTGGCACAGATACGCAGTATTTT | CASSREVSGTDTQYF
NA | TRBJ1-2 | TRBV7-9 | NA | TGTGCCAGCAGCGTTATAGGAGGGACGGAAGCAAACTATGGCTACACCTTC | CASSVIGGTEANYGYTF
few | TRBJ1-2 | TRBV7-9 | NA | TGTGCCAGCAGCCTTGCGGGGGGCGTTATTAATGGCTACACCTTC | CASSLAGGVINGYTF
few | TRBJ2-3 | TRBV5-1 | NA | TGCGCCAGCAGCTTGTCAGGGGCAGATACGCAGTATTTT | CASSLSGADTQYF
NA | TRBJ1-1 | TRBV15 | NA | TGTGCCACCAGCAGTCGAGGGGTGAACACTGAAGCTTTCTTT | CATSSRGVNTEAFF
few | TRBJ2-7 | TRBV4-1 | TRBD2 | TGCGCCAGCAGCCAAGATAGCGGGACTCTCTCCTACGAGCAGTACTTC | CASSQDSGTLSYEQYF
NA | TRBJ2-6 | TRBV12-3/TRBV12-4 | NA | TGTGCCAGCACCGGACACTCTGGGGCCAACGTCCTGACTTTC | CASTGHSGANVLTF
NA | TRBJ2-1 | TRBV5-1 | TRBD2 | TGCGCCAGCAGACTAGCGGGAGGGGACTCCTACAATGAGCAGTTCTTC | CASRLAGGDSYNEQFF
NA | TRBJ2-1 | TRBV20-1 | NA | TGCAGTGCTAATCCAGACGCTCCTGAGCAGTTCTTC | CSANPDAPEQFF
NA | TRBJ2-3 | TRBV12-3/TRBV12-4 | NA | TGTGCCAGCAGTGGAGCGGAGAGCACAGATACGCAGTATTTT | CASSGAESTDTQYF
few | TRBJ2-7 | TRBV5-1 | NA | TGCGCCAGCAGCTTGAGGGAGACCGAGCAGTACTTC | CASSLRETEQYF
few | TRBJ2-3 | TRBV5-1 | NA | TGCGCCAGCAGCTTGGACGGGTCCCCCAAGTATTTT | CASSLDGSPKYF
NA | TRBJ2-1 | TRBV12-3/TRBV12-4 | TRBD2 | TGTGCCAGCAGGTCTGGACTAGCGGGCCCCAATGAGCAGTTCTTC | CASRSGLAGPNEQFF
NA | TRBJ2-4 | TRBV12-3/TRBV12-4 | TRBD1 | TGTGCCAGCAGGGGGAAGAGGGGGCGCGAGGTCGGCAAAAACATTCAGTACTTC | CASRGKRGREVGKNIQYF
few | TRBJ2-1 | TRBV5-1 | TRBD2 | TGCGCCAGCAGCGTGGAGGGACTAAATCCCTACAATGAGCAGTTCTTC | CASSVEGLNPYNEQFF
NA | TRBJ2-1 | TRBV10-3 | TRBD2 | TGTGCCATCAGTGACGGGCTAGCGGGGGGTTACAATGAGCAGTTCTTC | CAISDGLAGGYNEQFF
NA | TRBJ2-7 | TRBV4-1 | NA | TGCGCCAGCAGCCAAGTTATCGGGCGCAGCTCCTACGAGCAGTACTTC | CASSQVIGRSSYEQYF
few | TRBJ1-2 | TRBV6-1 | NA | TGTGCCAGCAGTGAAGCGCTGGCAGGTGCCGGCTACACCTTC | CASSEALAGAGYTF
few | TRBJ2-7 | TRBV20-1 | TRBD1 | TGCAGTGCTCTTACCCGGGACAGTTCCTACGAGCAGTACTTC | CSALTRDSSYEQYF
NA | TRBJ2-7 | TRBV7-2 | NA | TGTGCCAGCAGCCGGAGACAGGTGCACGAGCAGTACTTC | CASSRRQVHEQYF
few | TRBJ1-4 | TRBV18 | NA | TGTGCCAGCTCACCAAATCAGGGTCGAAATGAAAAACTGTTTTTT | CASSPNQGRNEKLFF
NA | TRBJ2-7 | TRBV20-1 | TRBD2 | TGCAGTGCTTCTCGGGAGGGCCCAGTTGGCGAGCAGTACTTC | CSASREGPVGEQYF
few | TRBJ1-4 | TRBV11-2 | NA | TGTGCCAGCAGCTACCCAGGAGGGCTAACTAATGAAAAACTGTTTTTT | CASSYPGGLTNEKLFF
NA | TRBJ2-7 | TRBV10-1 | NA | TGCGCCAGCAGTGAGTCGTTTTACGAGCAGTACTTC | CASSESFYEQYF
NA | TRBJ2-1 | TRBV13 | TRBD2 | TGTGCCAGCAGCTTGAAGGTAGCGGGAGGGAAGGATGAGCAGTTCTTC | CASSLKVAGGKDEQFF
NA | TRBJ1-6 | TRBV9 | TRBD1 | TGTGCCAGCAGCGCTACGGGACAGGTTAATTCACCCCTCCACTTT | CASSATGQVNSPLHF
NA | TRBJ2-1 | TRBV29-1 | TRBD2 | TGCAGCGTGGGGACTAGCGGGATGTTTTACAATGAGCAGTTCTTC | CSVGTSGMFYNEQFF
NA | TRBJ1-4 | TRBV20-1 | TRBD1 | TGCAGTGCTAGAAGAGACGGGACAGAACTGTTTTTT | CSARRDGTELFF
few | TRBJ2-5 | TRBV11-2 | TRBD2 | TGTGCCAGCAGCTTAATAGCGGGAGAAGAGACCCAGTACTTC | CASSLIAGEETQYF